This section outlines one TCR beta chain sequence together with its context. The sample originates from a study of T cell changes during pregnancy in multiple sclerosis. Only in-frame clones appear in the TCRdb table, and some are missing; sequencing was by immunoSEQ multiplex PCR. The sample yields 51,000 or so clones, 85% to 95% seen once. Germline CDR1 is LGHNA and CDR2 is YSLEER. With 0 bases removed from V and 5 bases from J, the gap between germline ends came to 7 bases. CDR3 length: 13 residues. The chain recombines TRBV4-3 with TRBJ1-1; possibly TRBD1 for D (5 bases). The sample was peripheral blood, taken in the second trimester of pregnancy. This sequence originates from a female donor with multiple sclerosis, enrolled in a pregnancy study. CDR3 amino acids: CASSQEGGTEAFF. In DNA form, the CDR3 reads TGCGCCAGCAGCCAAGAGGGGGGGACTGAAGCTTTCTTT.